The entry below gives a single T cell receptor beta chain sequence along with its context. The DNA is omitted, as the CDR3 cannot be located on it reliably, and the CDR3 follows TCRdb's listing. Measured with immunoSEQ multiplex PCR; TCRdb has only the in-frame clones, and not every one. Of about 130,000 clones listed, approximately 91% are singletons. This sample was included in a study of control samples from healthy donors and cancer patients. The CDR3 sequence runs 15 residues, both termini included. Germline V gives CDR1 MDHEN, CDR2 SYDVKM. Source material: blood. This receptor was obtained from a man between 50 and 59 years old in good health. The chain recombines TRBV28 with TRBJ1-2; the D call of TRBD1 is as the table states it, not checked on the DNA. The CDR3: CASSSSTGGYYGYTF.